The 7 T cell receptor beta chains below all came from one sample that was sequenced in a study of human T cells and chemical hapten exposure. Described time point: pre-sensitization, week 0. As for treatment: therapeutic diphenylcyclopropenone sensitization with weekly scalp DPC. TCRdb re-analysed the RACE reads in MiXCR, keeping a single row per CDR3 protein. The sample lists about 120,000 distinct CDR3 sequences; roughly 13% were seen once. Specimen: whole blood, collected in connection with sensitization to the hapten diphenylcyclopropenone (DPC). The source of these receptors is a woman aged 18-29 years with alopecia areata. Some clones in this sample may be carry-over from other donors' samples.

This clonotype was seen a few times. J is TRBJ1-3 and V is TRBV27; TRBD1 might be the D (6 bases). This CDR3 is built from 15 residues. The V gene's germline CDR1 is MNHEY and CDR2 SMNVEV (reference sequence). The V end lost 5 bases, the J end lost 2 bases, and 13 bases lay between the germline ends. This chain's CDR3 is CASSLREGAGNTIYF. DNA of the CDR3: TGTGCCAGCAGTCTCCGTGAGGGGGCTGGAAACACCATATATTTT.

The chain carries TRBV5-1 and TRBJ2-1; D perhaps matches TRBD1 (5 bases). Germline V gives CDR1 SGHRS, CDR2 YFSETQ. This CDR3 has 15 residues. V shed 1 base and J shed 5 bases, with 13 bases lying between them. CDR3 loop: CASSLPGRSDNEQFF. In nucleotides, the CDR3 is TGCGCCAGCAGCTTGCCAGGGCGTTCCGACAATGAGCAGTTCTTC.

About this clonotype: One junction end disagrees with the germline gene, perhaps due to a read error. The gene calls are TRBV15 and TRBJ2-7, with D maybe TRBD1 (6 bases). Per the germline V gene, CDR1 is LNHNV and CDR2 is YYDKDF (reference sequence). The CDR3 is 15 amino acids. CDR3 sequence (DNA): TGTGTCACCAGCAGAGATTTGAGGGCAGGGGACGAGCAGTACTTC. Its protein product is CVTSRDLRAGDEQYF.

The gene calls are TRBV19 and TRBJ2-6, with D perhaps given as TRBD1 or TRBD2 (5 bases each). CDR3 size: 15 residues. Deletions cut 11 bases from V and 1 base from J, with 15 bases between. Per germline, CDR1 LNHDA and CDR2 SQIVND (reference sequence). CDR3 nucleotide sequence: TGTGCCTCAGGGACCGCTGAATCTGGGGCCAACGTCCTGACTTTC. This codes for CASGTAESGANVLTF.

This clonotype was counted a few times. V is TRBV7-2 and J is TRBJ1-1; the match to TRBD1 covers 7 bases. Germline V gene data show CDR1 as SGHTA and CDR2 as FQGNSA. The CDR3 consists of 13 residues. V lost 7 bases to trimming and J lost 4 bases; unmatched junction nucleotides: 6. CDR3 in amino acids: CASTLTGTTEAFF. DNA for the CDR3: TGTGCCAGCACCCTGACAGGGACCACTGAAGCTTTCTTT.

The sample holds a few counts of this clonotype. The CDR3 nucleotides read TGTGCCAGCACCCTGGGGGAGTTTGAAGCTTTCTTT. It is translated as CASTLGEFEAFF. The chain is built from TRBV12-3 or TRBV12-4 and TRBJ1-1; possible D gene TRBD1, 5 bases. The CDR3 length is 12 residues. Trimming left V 7 bases short and J 7 bases short, with 13 bases between.

This rearrangement joins TRBV15 to TRBJ1-1, with a possible D match to TRBD1 (6 bases). Trimming took off 3 bases at V and 8 bases at J, with 10 bases between the two ends. Germline V CDR1 and CDR2: LNHNV, YYDKDF (reference sequence). The CDR3 is 12 residues long. CDR3 DNA sequence: TGTGCCACCAGCAGGGACAGTGCAGAAGCTTTCTTT. Translated: CATSRDSAEAFF.